These T cell receptor beta chains were read from a single sample in a study of cytomegalovirus exposure and HLA in healthy donors. The table came from immunoSEQ multiplex PCR; TCRdb's copy has only in-frame clones and leaves some out. The sample lists 150,000 to 200,000 clones, over 70% seen once, with 7% in the top ten. Sequencing was done on a sample of PBMCs. The source of these receptors is a woman in her 40s in good health and CMV-seropositive. Each CDR3 is given with its conserved first and last residue. D genes are given only for firm matches. Only some rows state a clone size, as once, few, many or a class for expanded clones.

d_call,v_call,j_call,clone_size,cdr3_aa,cdr3_nt
NA,TRBV27,TRBJ2-6,few,CASSFFGANGLTF,TGTGCCAGCAGTTTCTTTGGGGCCAACGGCCTGACTTTC
TRBD1,TRBV27,TRBJ1-2,NA,CAAAAQGAGGYTF,TGTGCCGCAGCGGCTCAGGGGGCGGGTGGCTACACCTTC
NA,TRBV7-3,TRBJ2-1,NA,CASSPQGGGLQDNEQFF,TGTGCCAGCAGCCCCCAAGGTGGGGGACTCCAGGACAATGAGCAGTTCTTC
NA,TRBV5-5,TRBJ1-1,NA,CASSLTDLNTEAFF,TGTGCCAGCAGCCTAACAGATCTGAACACTGAAGCTTTCTTT
NA,TRBV28,TRBJ1-4,NA,CASIAGGANEKLFF,TGTGCCAGCATTGCCGGGGGAGCTAATGAAAAACTGTTTTTT
NA,TRBV28,TRBJ1-1,NA,CAASGGSVVHHEAFF,TGTGCCGCTAGCGGGGGATCGGTAGTCCACCATGAAGCTTTCTTT
NA,TRBV7-2,TRBJ2-5,NA,CASSPQPLASETQYF,TGTGCCAGCAGCCCCCAACCCTTAGCGTCGGAGACCCAGTACTTC
TRBD2,TRBV6-1,TRBJ2-1,NA,CASSALGIFGTSTNEQFF,TGTGCCAGCAGTGCGCTTGGAATTTTCGGGACTAGCACAAATGAGCAGTTCTTC
NA,TRBV5-6,TRBJ2-6,NA,CASSPIPTGTGANGLTF,TGTGCCAGCAGCCCCATCCCGACAGGGACTGGGGCCAACGGCCTGACTTTC
NA,TRBV19,TRBJ2-7,NA,CASSFAGQSYEQYF,TGTGCCAGTAGTTTTGCGGGACAGAGCTACGAGCAGTACTTC
NA,TRBV5-1,TRBJ1-2,NA,CASSSLDSRMPSYTF,TGCGCCAGCAGCTCGTTAGACAGCCGTATGCCGAGCTACACCTTC
TRBD1,TRBV5-4,TRBJ1-3,few,CASSPGGVGNTIYF,TGTGCCAGCAGCCCAGGGGGCGTGGGAAACACCATATATTTT
NA,TRBV7-9,TRBJ1-4,once,CSSSLAVGNEKLFF,TGTTCCAGCAGCTTAGCCGTCGGTAATGAAAAACTGTTTTTT
TRBD1,TRBV5-4,TRBJ2-1,NA,CASSFARDRSYNEQFF,TGTGCCAGCAGCTTCGCGCGGGACAGGAGCTACAATGAGCAGTTCTTC
TRBD1,TRBV2,TRBJ1-6,NA,CASSEGDRVSPLHF,TGTGCCAGCAGTGAGGGTGACAGGGTTTCACCCCTCCACTTT
TRBD1,TRBV6-5,TRBJ1-6,few,CASTRGHNSPLHF,TGTGCCAGCACTAGGGGGCATAATTCACCCCTCCACTTT
TRBD1,TRBV30,TRBJ1-1,NA,CAWSGTGLPRGEAFF,TGTGCCTGGAGTGGGACAGGGTTGCCTCGGGGTGAAGCTTTCTTT
TRBD1,TRBV19,TRBJ1-2,NA,CASSMEQGIDGYTF,TGTGCCAGTAGTATGGAACAGGGGATCGATGGCTACACCTTC
NA,TRBV28,TRBJ1-1,NA,CASSPTQGLNTEAFF,TGTGCCAGCAGCCCAACCCAGGGCTTGAACACTGAAGCTTTCTTT
TRBD1,TRBV7-8,TRBJ1-5,NA,CASSVRQGISNQPQHF,TGTGCCAGCAGCGTCCGACAGGGAATCAGCAATCAGCCCCAGCATTTT
NA,TRBV11-2,TRBJ2-2,NA,CASSLTGEQNGELFF,TGTGCCAGCAGCTTAACGGGGGAACAGAACGGGGAGCTGTTTTTT
NA,TRBV28,TRBJ1-1,NA,CASSSPSGLVNTEAFF,TGTGCCAGCAGTTCGCCCTCGGGACTTGTAAACACTGAAGCTTTCTTT
TRBD2,TRBV15,TRBJ2-1,NA,CATTGRVSGGNEQFF,TGTGCCACCACAGGTCGGGTAAGCGGGGGAAATGAGCAGTTCTTC
NA,TRBV27,TRBJ2-1,NA,CASSLSGGVGYNEQFF,TGTGCCAGCAGTTTATCGGGCGGGGTAGGGTACAATGAGCAGTTCTTC
TRBD1,TRBV19,TRBJ1-5,NA,CASSTTGGSQPQHF,TGTGCCAGTAGCACGACAGGGGGCAGCCAGCCCCAGCATTTT
TRBD1,TRBV7-8,TRBJ1-2,NA,CASSLELGTDYGYTF,TGTGCCAGCAGCTTAGAGTTAGGGACAGACTATGGCTACACCTTC
NA,TRBV19,TRBJ1-1,once,CASRAPMNTEAFF,TGTGCCAGTAGGGCTCCCATGAACACTGAAGCTTTCTTT
TRBD1,TRBV2,TRBJ1-5,NA,CASRDRASNQPQHF,TGTGCCAGCAGGGACAGGGCAAGCAATCAGCCCCAGCATTTT
NA,TRBV2,TRBJ2-5,NA,CASGIGGEETQYF,TGTGCCAGCGGAATAGGGGGGGAAGAGACCCAGTACTTC
NA,TRBV7-8,TRBJ2-3,NA,CASSYLASTDTQYF,TGTGCCAGCAGCTATTTAGCGAGTACAGATACGCAGTATTTT
NA,TRBV11-1,TRBJ2-1,NA,CASSLAGPRKQFF,TGTGCCAGCAGCTTGGCGGGCCCAAGGAAGCAGTTCTTC
NA,TRBV27,TRBJ2-3,NA,CASSLSNYEVTDTQYF,TGTGCCAGCAGTTTATCGAATTATGAGGTGACAGATACGCAGTATTTT
TRBD1,TRBV2,TRBJ2-2,NA,CASRQGAKGTGELFF,TGTGCCAGCAGGCAGGGGGCAAAAGGAACCGGGGAGCTGTTTTTT
NA,TRBV19,TRBJ2-2,NA,CVSRDKNTGELFF,TGTGTCAGCCGGGACAAGAACACCGGGGAGCTGTTTTTT
TRBD1,TRBV7-9,TRBJ2-2,NA,CASSLGVTGGSGELFF,TGTGCCAGCAGCTTAGGTGTGACAGGGGGCTCCGGGGAGCTGTTTTTT
NA,TRBV6-5,TRBJ1-2,NA,CASSPTGTRYGYTF,TGTGCCAGCAGTCCGACAGGAACTCGATATGGCTACACCTTC
NA,TRBV7-9,TRBJ1-3,NA,CSSSPDSSTPNTIYF,TGTTCCAGCAGCCCTGACAGCAGTACTCCAAACACCATATATTTT
NA,TRBV6-1,TRBJ1-6,NA,CAIPRGQNYNSPLHF,TGTGCCATCCCGCGAGGACAGAACTATAATTCACCCCTCCACTTT
NA,TRBV9,TRBJ2-2,NA,CASSVDSTGELFF,TGTGCCAGCAGCGTAGACTCCACCGGGGAGCTGTTTTTT